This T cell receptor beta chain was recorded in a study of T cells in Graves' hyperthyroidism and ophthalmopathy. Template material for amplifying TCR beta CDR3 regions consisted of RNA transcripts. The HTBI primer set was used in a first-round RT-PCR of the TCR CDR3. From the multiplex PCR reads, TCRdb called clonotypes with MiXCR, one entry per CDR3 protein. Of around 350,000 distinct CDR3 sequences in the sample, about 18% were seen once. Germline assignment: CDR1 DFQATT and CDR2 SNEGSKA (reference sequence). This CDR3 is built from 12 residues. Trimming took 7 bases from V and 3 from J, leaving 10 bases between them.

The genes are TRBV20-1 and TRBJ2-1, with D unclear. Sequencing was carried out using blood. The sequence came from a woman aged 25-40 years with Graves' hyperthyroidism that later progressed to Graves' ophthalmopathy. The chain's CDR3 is CSVPRSYNEQFF. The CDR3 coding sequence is TGCAGTGTCCCCAGGAGCTACAATGAGCAGTTCTTC.